This record covers a single TCR beta chain. Its antigen is still unknown. The data were taken from a study of CXCR3-negative and CXCR3-positive naive CD8 T cells. Those CD8+ T cells considered naive were CD45RO-CCR7+CD27+CD95-. CDR3 length: 14 residues. Looked up from germline, CDR1 is DFQATT and CDR2 is SNEGSKA (reference sequence). Whole-study results and caveats: Sequencing showed both naive subsets with comparably high diversity, and memory CD8+ cells much lower. Against CXCR3-negative naive cells, CXCR3-positive naive cells showed more hydrophobic TRB CDR3s. The level of CXCR3 expression partially decreased after cryopreservation; the majority of assays used fresh PBMCs.

UMI labels and 5' RACE were used to prepare the TRB cDNA libraries. TCRdb reprocessed the 5' RACE reads, keeping one entry per CDR3 protein, no DNA. In all, the sample yields some 150,000 distinct CDR3 sequences. The receptor's source is a human donor in good health. Some clones in this sample may be carry-over from other donors' samples. The sequencing input was naive CXCR3+ CD8+ T cells from blood. Documented subset: CD45RO-CCR7+CD27+CD95- naive CD8+ T cells expressing CXCR3 (TNR3+). The genes are TRBV20-1 and TRBJ1-5; checking the TCRdb D call of TRBD1 is not possible without DNA. CDR3 in amino acids: CSARAPGQGGTQHF.